This passage covers 21 T cell receptor beta chains from one sample sequenced in a study of T cells in Graves' hyperthyroidism and ophthalmopathy. Researchers amplified the TCR beta CDR3 regions from RNA transcripts. First-round RT-PCR with HTBI primers amplified the TCR CDR3 region. A single record per CDR3 protein comes from TCRdb applying MiXCR to the multiplex PCR reads. The sample has hundreds of thousands of distinct CDR3 sequences, approximately 14% seen once; the top ten hold around 7%. Material for sequencing was blood. Receptors were obtained from a young woman with Graves' hyperthyroidism.

This clonotype came up a few times. The chain employs TRBV18 and TRBJ2-7, with D possibly being TRBD1 or TRBD2 (5 bases each). In germline, CDR1 is KGHSH, CDR2 LQKENI. This CDR3 is 14 amino acids long. V was trimmed by 3 bases and J by 6 bases, leaving 15 bases between them. The CDR3: CASSPPGGISEQYF. For the CDR3, the DNA is TGTGCCAGCTCACCCCCTGGGGGAATCTCCGAGCAGTACTTC.

CDR3 in amino acids: CASRMRRGVGYTF. The CDR3 DNA follows: TGCGCCAGCAGAATGCGCCGCGGCGTAGGCTACACCTTC. The rearrangement uses TRBV5-1 and TRBJ1-2; no definite D call. The ends were cut back, 5 bases at V and 8 bases at J, with 16 bases in the middle. Germline V gene data show CDR1 as SGHRS and CDR2 as YFSETQ. There are 13 residues in the CDR3.

The rearrangement links TRBV7-3 to TRBJ1-2; no clear D gene. CDR3 length: 14 residues. V was shortened by 2 bases and J by 8 bases, with 15 bases between the two germline ends. The germline CDR1 and CDR2 sequences are SGHTA and FQGTGA. CDR3 sequence: CASSLSPETGGYTF. DNA of the CDR3: TGTGCCAGCAGCTTATCCCCCGAAACCGGCGGCTACACCTTC.

The chain couples TRBV19 to TRBJ1-5; a possible D gene is TRBD1 (5 bases). Deletions cut 2 bases from V and 4 bases from J, with 9 bases between. Germline CDR1 LNHDA, CDR2 SQIVND (reference sequence). This CDR3 is built from 14 residues. The CDR3 DNA reads as TGTGCCAGTAGTATACCGACAGTTAATCAGCCCCAGCATTTT. Residues: CASSIPTVNQPQHF.

This clonotype was counted many times. This chain joins TRBV11-3 and TRBJ2-3; the D is unclear. Germline V gene data show CDR1 as SGHNT and CDR2 as YENEEA. This CDR3 has 14 amino acids. V lost 6 bases to trimming and J lost 4 bases, with 14 bases between them. The CDR3 region has the DNA TGTGCCAGCAGAAGAGGCGGCCCCGCAGATACGCAGTATTTT. This codes for CASRRGGPADTQYF.

Only a few counts were recorded for this clonotype. The chain recombines TRBV19 with TRBJ2-3; no firm D call. Germline V gene sequence: CDR1 LNHDA, CDR2 SQIVND (reference sequence). This CDR3 has 16 residues. Trimming took 3 bases from V and 0 from J, leaving 13 bases between them. Written as DNA, the CDR3 is TGTGCCAGTAGTATGGCAGAAACTACTAGCACAGATACGCAGTATTTT. This translates into CASSMAETTSTDTQYF.

This clonotype was observed a few times. The chain couples TRBV20-1 to TRBJ2-3; 10 bases line up with TRBD1. Germline trimming cut 1 base from V and 0 bases from J; bases unmatched to any gene: 4. Germline lookup yields CDR1 DFQATT and CDR2 SNEGSKA (reference sequence). The CDR3 has 16 residues. In DNA form, the CDR3 reads TGCAGTGCTAGAGCCGGGACAGGGGCTAGCACAGATACGCAGTATTTT. Its protein is CSARAGTGASTDTQYF.

This clonotype was seen a handful of times. The chain uses TRBV4-1 and TRBJ2-1, with D possibly matching TRBD2 (5 bases). The germline CDR1 and CDR2 sequences are MGHRA and YSYEKL. The CDR3 sequence is 16 residues long. V lost 1 base and J 7 bases, leaving 17 bases between the germline ends. The CDR3 sequence: CASSQASIPRGNEQFF. CDR3 DNA: TGCGCCAGCAGCCAAGCCAGTATCCCGCGAGGGAATGAGCAGTTCTTC.

This clonotype was recorded a few times. J is TRBJ2-7 and V is TRBV9, with TRBD2 as a possible D gene (6 bases). V dropped 3 bases and J dropped 5 bases, with 9 bases sitting between them. This CDR3 spans 12 amino acids. Germline assignment: CDR1 SGDLS and CDR2 YYNGEE. The CDR3 bases are TGTGCCAGCAGCGGACTAGAGAACGAGCAGTACTTC. Protein product: CASSGLENEQYF.

This clonotype was seen many times. V is TRBV27 and J is TRBJ2-7, with 8 positions matching TRBD2. This CDR3 is built from 17 residues. J gave up 2 bases and V 5 bases, and 14 bases lay outside the gene matches. Germline-derived CDR1 and CDR2 are MNHEY and SMNVEV (reference sequence). The DNA of the CDR3 is TGTGCCAGCAGTCCAGAGGACAGCGGGGGTTCTCCCTACGAGCAGTACTTC. The encoded protein is CASSPEDSGGSPYEQYF.

This chain joins TRBV30 and TRBJ2-5; D remains unclear. From germline, CDR1 is GTSNPN and CDR2 SVGIG (reference sequence). V was shortened by 4 bases and J by 2 bases, with 11 bases between the two germline ends. This CDR3 comprises 13 residues. The CDR3 DNA is TGTGCCTGGACTGGCCTTCGACAAGAGACCCAGTACTTC. As protein: CAWTGLRQETQYF. Full variable domain (remainder filled in from reference TRBV30 and TRBJ2-5): SQTIHQWPATLVQPVGSPLSLECTVEGTSNPNLYWYRQAAGRGLQLLFYSVGIGQISSEVPQNLSASRPQDRQFILSSKKLLLSDSGFYLCAWTGLRQETQYFGPGTRLLVL.

A few counts support this clonotype. This rearrangement joins TRBV20-1 to TRBJ2-1, with TRBD1 identical over 9 bases. V lost 0 bases and J lost 8; bases outside the gene matches: 5. Germline V lookup: CDR1 DFQATT, CDR2 SNEGSKA (reference sequence). The CDR3 totals 14 residues. CDR3 in DNA: TGCAGTGCTAGAGAGACAGGGGGGAAGGATGAGCAGTTCTTC. Protein product: CSARETGGKDEQFF.

This clonotype was counted many times. This sequence joins TRBV2 and TRBJ1-2; a weak D match, TRBD1 (6 bases). The CDR3 has 12 residues. In germline, CDR1 is SNHLY, CDR2 FYNNEI. Trimming removed 8 bases at V and 4 bases at J, with 11 bases between. CDR3 loop: CASSTGVYGYTF. DNA of the CDR3: TGTGCCAGCTCGACAGGCGTCTATGGCTACACCTTC.

This clonotype has at least ten counts. V usage is TRBV18 and J usage is TRBJ1-3; D might be TRBD1 (5 bases). Trimming took 1 base from V and 0 from J, leaving 10 bases between them. Germline loops: CDR1 KGHSH, CDR2 LQKENI. The CDR3 runs to 16 residues. CDR3 sequence (DNA): TGTGCCAGCTCACCACGGCGGGGCGACTCTGGAAACACCATATATTTT. Its protein is CASSPRRGDSGNTIYF.

The table lists this clonotype with many counts. This sequence joins TRBV3-1 and TRBJ2-3; the match to TRBD1 covers 8 bases. This CDR3 spans 16 amino acids. V was clipped by 3 bases and J by 1 base; unmatched bases: 6. Germline CDR1 is LGHDT and CDR2 is YNNKEL (reference sequence). The CDR3: CASSHGNRGGTDTQYF. The CDR3 nucleotides are TGTGCCAGCAGCCATGGGAACAGGGGGGGCACAGATACGCAGTATTTT.

V is TRBV2 and J is TRBJ2-3; either TRBD1 or TRBD2 may supply D (5 bases each). CDR1 SNHLY and CDR2 FYNNEI come from the germline V gene. Trimming took off 7 bases at V and 9 bases at J, with 17 bases between the two ends. The CDR3 totals 13 residues. Here the CDR3 DNA reads TGTGCCAGCATTGGACCCCCTGGGACGACGCAGTATTTT. It yields the protein CASIGPPGTTQYF. Drawing the rest from reference TRBV2 and TRBJ2-3, the complete variable domain is EPEVTQTPSHQVTQMGQEVILRCVPISNHLYFYWYRQILGQKVEFLVSFYNNEISEKSEIFDDQFSVERPDGSNFTLKIRSTKLEDSAMYFCASIGPPGTTQYFGPGTRLTVL.

This clonotype was counted ten times or more. The V call is TRBV7-2, the J call TRBJ1-2; no reliable D call. V was pared by 0 bases and J by 4 bases, with 18 bases between. The CDR3 runs 17 residues. Germline loops: CDR1 SGHTA, CDR2 FQGNSA. In DNA, the CDR3 is TGTGCCAGCAGCTTAGCTGCGAGGTCACACTTACTCTATGGCTACACCTTC. Its translation: CASSLAARSHLLYGYTF.

In its sample, this clonotype was seen many times. The chain combines TRBV20-1 with TRBJ2-7; TRBD2 matches 7 bases. The CDR3 contains 14 residues. Trimming removed 8 bases from V and 2 bases from J; junction bases left unmatched: 12. Germline V gene sequence: CDR1 DFQATT, CDR2 SNEGSKA (reference sequence). Here the CDR3 DNA reads TGCAGTTCCACTCCGGAGGCGGGAGCCTACGAGCAGTACTTC. This encodes CSSTPEAGAYEQYF.

This clonotype was counted ten times or more. The rearrangement joins TRBV6-2 or TRBV6-3 to TRBJ2-1, with 13 bases identical to TRBD2. V lost 5 bases, J lost 6 bases, and 7 bases stayed unmatched. Germline assignment: CDR1 MNHEY and CDR2 SVGEGT. This CDR3 is built from 16 residues. CDR3 protein: CASSRLRTSGSNEQFF. CDR3 sequence (DNA): TGTGCCAGCAGTCGTCTCCGGACTAGCGGGAGCAATGAGCAGTTCTTC.

This clonotype was seen ten or more times. The V and J genes are TRBV28 and TRBJ2-1; 11 bases agree with TRBD2. The CDR3 is 15 amino acids. Germline lookup yields CDR1 MDHEN and CDR2 SYDVKM. J was trimmed by 7 bases and V by 3 bases; bases with no gene match: 5. CDR3 sequence: CASSFLAGGHNEQFF. CDR3 DNA sequence: TGTGCCAGCAGTTTTCTAGCGGGAGGCCATAATGAGCAGTTCTTC.

This clonotype was detected many times. The V and J genes are TRBV24-1 and TRBJ1-2, with 8 bases lining up with TRBD1. The germline V gene has CDR1 KGHDR and CDR2 SFDVKD. V shed 6 bases and J 10 bases; nucleotides not matched to a gene: 9. The CDR3 has 13 residues. CDR3 DNA: TGTGCCACCAGTACACCCGGGACAGGAGTCTACACCTTC. This codes for CATSTPGTGVYTF.